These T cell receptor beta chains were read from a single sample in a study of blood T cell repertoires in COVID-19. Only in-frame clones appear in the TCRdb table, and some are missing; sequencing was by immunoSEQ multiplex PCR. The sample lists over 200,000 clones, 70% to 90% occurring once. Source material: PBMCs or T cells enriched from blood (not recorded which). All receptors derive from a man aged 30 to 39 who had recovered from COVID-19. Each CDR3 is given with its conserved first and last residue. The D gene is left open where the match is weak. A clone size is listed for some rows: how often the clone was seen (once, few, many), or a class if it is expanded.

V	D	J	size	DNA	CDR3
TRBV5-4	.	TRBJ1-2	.	TGTGCCAGCAGCTTGTACGGGATTACCCTCTTC	CASSLYGITLF
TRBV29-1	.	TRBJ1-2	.	TGCAGCGTTGCCGGTCAGGGCCTCGGTGGCTACACCTTC	CSVAGQGLGGYTF
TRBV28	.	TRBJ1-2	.	TGTGCCAGCAGGTCACCCACAGGGTCTGACTCGGGCTACACCTTC	CASRSPTGSDSGYTF
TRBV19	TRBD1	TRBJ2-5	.	TGTGCCAGTAGTACGACAGGGGGCTCGGGAGAGACCCAGTACTTC	CASSTTGGSGETQYF
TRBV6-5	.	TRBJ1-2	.	TGTGCCAGCAGTCCTGGCGAGCGGGGGTATGGCTACACCTTC	CASSPGERGYGYTF
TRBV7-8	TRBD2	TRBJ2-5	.	TGTGCCAGCAGCTTATGGAGTAGCGGGAGGGGCGAGACCCAGTACTTC	CASSLWSSGRGETQYF
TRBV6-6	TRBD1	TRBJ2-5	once	TGTGCCAGCAGTGGAAGGGACAGGCTTATGGCCCAGTACTTC	CASSGRDRLMAQYF
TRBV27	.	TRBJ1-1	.	TGTGCCAGCAGTTTAAAAGCGGGGAGGGCGGGTGAAGCTTTCTTT	CASSLKAGRAGEAFF
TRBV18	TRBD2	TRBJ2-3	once	TGTGCCAGCTCACCCGGGACTAGCGGCACAGATACGCAGTATTTT	CASSPGTSGTDTQYF
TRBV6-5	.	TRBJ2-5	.	TGTGCCAGCAGGGCTAGTGTTGAGACCCAGTACTTC	CASRASVETQYF
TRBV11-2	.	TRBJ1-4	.	TGTGCCAGCAGCGTCCCCGGGACAGAAAAACTGTTTTTT	CASSVPGTEKLFF
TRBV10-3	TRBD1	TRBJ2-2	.	TGTGCCATCAGTTCCGGGACAGGGGGCGCGGACGGGGAGCTGTTTTTT	CAISSGTGGADGELFF
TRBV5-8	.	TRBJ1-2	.	TGTGCCAGCAGCCCAGGGTTCTATGGCTACACCTTC	CASSPGFYGYTF
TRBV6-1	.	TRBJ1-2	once	TGTGCCAGCAGTGAACGGTCGAGCCATGGCTACACCTTC	CASSERSSHGYTF
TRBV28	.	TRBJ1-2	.	TGTGCCAGCAGTTTATCAGTGGGGCTCTATGGCTACACCTTC	CASSLSVGLYGYTF
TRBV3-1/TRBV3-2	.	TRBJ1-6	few	TGTGCCAGCAGGCGAGGGGGTCTGAGCTCCTATAATTCACCCCTCCACTTT	CASRRGGLSSYNSPLHF
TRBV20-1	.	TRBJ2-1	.	TGCAGTGCTAGTTCCCCCAGCGCCTCCTACAATGAGCAGTTCTTC	CSASSPSASYNEQFF